This TCR beta chain was found in a study of siplizumab effects on memory and regulatory T cells. Per sample, roughly 10^5 TCR templates underwent assay. Method: immunoSEQ multiplex PCR; TCRdb's copy keeps in-frame clones and lacks some. The repertoire holds some 100,000 clones, with about 96% as singletons. Study-level findings and limits: Apparently more diverse than memory cells, naive T cells also seemed major alloresponse contributors.

Turning to this clone: Its matching antigen is unknown.

There are 15 residues in the CDR3. Trimming stripped 0 bases from V and 1 base from J, with 9 bases between. CDR1 and CDR2 (germline): MNHEY, SVGAGI. This chain connects TRBV6-5 to TRBJ2-5, with D possibly TRBD2 on 5 matching bases. The clonotype originates from a human donor in good health. Sample: naive CD4+ T cells sorted from blood. The CDR3 loop is CASSYSRATQETQYF. In DNA form, the CDR3 reads TGTGCCAGCAGTTACTCGAGGGCGACCCAAGAGACCCAGTACTTC.